The source of this T cell receptor beta chain is a study of vaccination effects on CD4 cells after COVID-19. Only in-frame clones appear in the TCRdb table, and some are missing; sequencing was by immunoSEQ multiplex PCR. The top ten clones hold roughly 1.9% of a sample with about 79,000 clones, around 70% of them seen once. ViraFEST used viral peptide pools to expand antigen-specific CD4+ T cells before sequencing. Isolation of CD4+ T cells took place after 10 days of culture. In the case of this clone: What it binds is unknown.

Germline V gene lookup returns CDR1 KGHSH and CDR2 LQKENI. The CDR3 is 14 residues long. V gave up 6 bases and J gave up 7 bases, with 16 bases separating them. The input for sequencing was CD4+ T cells from PBMCs cultured with HCoV-229E spike peptides, taken before COVID-19 vaccination. V usage is TRBV18 and J usage is TRBJ1-5; D uncertain. The clonotype comes from a human donor who received a COVID-19 vaccine. The DNA of the CDR3 is TGTGCCAGCTCCCCTCAGCAAGGATTACAGCCCCAGCATTTT. The encoded protein is CASSPQQGLQPQHF.